This is a list of T cell receptor beta chains from one sample in a study of T cells in localized non-small cell lung cancer. Sequencing was performed with immunoSEQ multiplex PCR; in TCRdb, only in-frame clones are kept and a portion is missing. The data hold about 1,800 clones, with 25% to 30% observed a single time. The sample here was lung tumor tissue, taken before any cancer treatment. The origin of the receptors is a woman aged 40 to 75 with stage I lung adenocarcinoma. CDR3s include the opening cysteine and the closing phenylalanine or tryptophan. A D gene is named only where the DNA matches it firmly. The size field is filled for only some rows; it gives once, few, many or a size class.

J,size,D,V,DNA,CDR3
TRBJ1-1,-,-,TRBV9,TGTGCCAGCAGCGTCCAGGGACGGAGAGGGACTGAAGCTTTCTTT,CASSVQGRRGTEAFF
TRBJ1-5,-,TRBD1,TRBV6-8,TGTGCCAGCAGTTACGATCGGGACAGGAATCAGCCCCAGCATTTT,CASSYDRDRNQPQHF
TRBJ1-5,medium-sized,TRBD1,TRBV11-3,TGTGCCAGCAGTCCGGACAGGGGGAATCAGCCCCAGCATTTT,CASSPDRGNQPQHF
TRBJ1-2,once,-,TRBV5-1,TGCGCCAGCAGCCTCTACTCGGGGAGCGACGGCTACACCTTC,CASSLYSGSDGYTF
TRBJ2-1,medium-sized,-,TRBV11-3,TGTGCCAGCAGCTTTGAGCAAACTTCCTACAATGAGCAGTTCTTC,CASSFEQTSYNEQFF
TRBJ1-5,few,-,TRBV9,TGTGCCAGCGAGGGAAGCAATCAGCCCCAGCATTTT,CASEGSNQPQHF
TRBJ1-1,few,-,TRBV19,TGTGCCAGTTCATCGGGGGCCCCGAATGAAGCTTTCTTT,CASSSGAPNEAFF
TRBJ1-4,-,-,TRBV11-3,TGTGCCAGCAGCTACCGACGGGTGTCAACTAATGAAAAACTGTTTTTT,CASSYRRVSTNEKLFF
TRBJ1-4,-,-,TRBV25-1,TGTGCCAGCACATCAATAAATGAAAAACTGTTTTTT,CASTSINEKLFF